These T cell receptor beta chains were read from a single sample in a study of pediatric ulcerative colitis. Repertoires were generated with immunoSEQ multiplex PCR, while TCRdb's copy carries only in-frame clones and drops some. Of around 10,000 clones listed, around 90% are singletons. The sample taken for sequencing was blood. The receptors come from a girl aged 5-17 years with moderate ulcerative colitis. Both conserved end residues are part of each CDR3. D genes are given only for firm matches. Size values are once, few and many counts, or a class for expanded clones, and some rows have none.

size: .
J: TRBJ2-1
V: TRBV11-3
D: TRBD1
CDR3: CASSLDGLGQGPYNEQFF
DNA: TGTGCCAGCAGCTTAGATGGGCTTGGACAGGGCCCCTACAATGAGCAGTTCTTC

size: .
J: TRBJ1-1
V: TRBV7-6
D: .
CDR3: CASQSGTNTEAFF
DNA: TGTGCCAGCCAATCGGGGACTAACACTGAAGCTTTCTTT

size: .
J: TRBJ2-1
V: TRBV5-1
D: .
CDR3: CASSLRTSREQFF
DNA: TGCGCCAGCAGCCTCCGAACCAGCCGCGAGCAGTTCTTC

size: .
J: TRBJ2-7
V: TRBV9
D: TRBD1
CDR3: CASSHRRTGNTYEQYF
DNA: TGTGCCAGCAGCCACCGGAGGACAGGTAACACCTACGAGCAGTACTTC

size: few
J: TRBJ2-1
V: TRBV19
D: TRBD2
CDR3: CASSPGMLAGDDEQFF
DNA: TGTGCCAGTAGTCCGGGGATGCTAGCGGGAGATGATGAGCAGTTCTTC

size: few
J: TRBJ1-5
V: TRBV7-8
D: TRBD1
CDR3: CASSSGTGGTQPQHF
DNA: TGTGCCAGCAGCTCGGGGACAGGGGGCACTCAGCCCCAGCATTTT

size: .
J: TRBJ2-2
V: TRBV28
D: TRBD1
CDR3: CASRQQGPLNTGELFF
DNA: TGTGCCAGCAGGCAACAGGGGCCCCTCAACACCGGGGAGCTGTTTTTT

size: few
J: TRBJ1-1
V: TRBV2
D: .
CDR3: CASRPDYTEAFF
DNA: TGTGCCAGCCGACCTGACTACACTGAAGCTTTCTTT

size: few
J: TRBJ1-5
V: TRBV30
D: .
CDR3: CALTLGSNQPQHF
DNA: TGTGCCCTAACTCTCGGGAGCAATCAGCCCCAGCATTTT

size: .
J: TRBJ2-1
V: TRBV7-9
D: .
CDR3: CASGRGVGYNEQFF
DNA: TGTGCCAGCGGGAGAGGGGTTGGCTACAATGAGCAGTTCTTC

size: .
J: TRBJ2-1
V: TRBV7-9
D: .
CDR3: CASSYPGSHLNYNEQFF
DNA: TGTGCCAGCAGCTACCCGGGTAGCCATCTTAACTACAATGAGCAGTTCTTC

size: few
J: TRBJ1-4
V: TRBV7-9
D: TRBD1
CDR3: CASSSGGWEKLFF
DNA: TGTGCCAGCAGCTCAGGGGGCTGGGAAAAACTGTTTTTT

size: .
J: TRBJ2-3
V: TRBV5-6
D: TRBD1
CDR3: CASSIGTGGFGTDTQYF
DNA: TGTGCCAGCAGCATCGGGACAGGGGGCTTTGGGACAGATACGCAGTATTTT

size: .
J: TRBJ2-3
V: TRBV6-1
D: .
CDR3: CASSEVHSWERRPSTDTQYF
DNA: TGTGCCAGCAGTGAAGTCCACAGTTGGGAGCGGAGACCTAGCACAGATACGCAGTATTTT

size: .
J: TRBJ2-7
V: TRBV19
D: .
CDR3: CARPTGKITYEQYF
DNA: TGTGCCAGGCCCACGGGGAAGATTACCTACGAGCAGTACTTC

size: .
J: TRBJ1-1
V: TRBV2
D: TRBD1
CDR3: CASSQQGANTEAFF
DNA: TGTGCCAGCAGTCAACAGGGGGCGAACACTGAAGCTTTCTTT

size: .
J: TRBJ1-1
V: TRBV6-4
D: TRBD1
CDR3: CASSRTGGNTEAFF
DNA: TGTGCCAGCAGTAGGACAGGGGGCAACACTGAAGCTTTCTTT

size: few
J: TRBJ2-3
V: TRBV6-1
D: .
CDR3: CASGGAGVHTDTQYF
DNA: TGTGCCAGCGGGGGTGCAGGGGTACACACAGATACGCAGTATTTT

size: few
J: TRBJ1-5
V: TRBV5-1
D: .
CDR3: CASSFELSNQPQHF
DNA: TGCGCCAGCAGCTTTGAACTTAGCAATCAGCCCCAGCATTTT